Each of the 16 T cell receptor beta chains below was sequenced from the same sample in a study of blood T cell repertoires in COVID-19. Repertoires were generated with immunoSEQ multiplex PCR, while TCRdb's copy carries only in-frame clones and drops some. The sample holds a few hundred thousand clones, 70% to 90% seen once. The sequenced sample was PBMCs or T cells enriched from blood (not recorded which). All receptors derive from a woman under 30 who had recovered from COVID-19.

The chain couples TRBV4-2 to TRBJ1-1; D ambiguous. The CDR3 extends over 18 amino acids. V was trimmed by 0 bases and J by 0 bases, leaving 17 bases between them. The germline V gene has CDR1 LGHNA and CDR2 YNFKEQ. The chain's CDR3 is CASSQELRGPHMNTEAFF. The CDR3 region has the DNA TGTGCCAGCAGCCAAGAGTTGAGAGGGCCCCATATGAACACTGAAGCTTTCTTT.

This sequence joins TRBV6-2 or TRBV6-3 and TRBJ2-7; 7 nucleotides line up with TRBD2. This CDR3 region has 15 residues. From germline, CDR1 is MNHEY and CDR2 SVGEGT. J was trimmed by 2 bases and V by 5 bases; bases with no gene match: 9. The CDR3 nucleotides read TGTGCCAGCAGTCGATCTGGGAGGGAGGCCTACGAGCAGTACTTC. Protein: CASSRSGREAYEQYF.

J is TRBJ2-6 and V is TRBV9; 12 bases are shared with TRBD1. This CDR3 has 19 amino acids. CDR1 SGDLS and CDR2 YYNGEE come from the germline V gene. The V and J ends lost 1 base and 4 bases, in that order; junction bases with no gene match: 9. Here the CDR3 reads CASSVFAGQGARGANVLTF. The CDR3 nucleotides are TGTGCCAGCAGCGTATTTGCGGGACAGGGGGCCAGAGGGGCCAACGTCCTGACTTTC.

The CDR3 DNA follows: TGTGCCAGTAGTATAGTCAGCGGGCCTCAGCCCCAGCATTTT. Its protein is CASSIVSGPQPQHF. The V call is TRBV19, the J call TRBJ1-5; D gene ambiguous. The CDR3 is made up of 14 amino acids. CDR1 LNHDA and CDR2 SQIVND come from the germline V gene (reference sequence). V gave up 1 base and J gave up 6 bases, with 10 bases separating them.

The chain joins TRBV5-4 to TRBJ2-7, with D perhaps matching TRBD2 (5 bases). Trimming removed 2 bases at V and 2 bases at J, with 14 bases between. CDR1 is SGHNT and CDR2 is YYREEE in the germline V gene (reference sequence). The CDR3 extends over 15 amino acids. In DNA, the CDR3 is TGTGCCAGCAGCTTAGAACCCCACGGGGCCTACGAGCAGTACTTC. It encodes CASSLEPHGAYEQYF. The whole variable domain, remainder taken from reference TRBV5-4 and TRBJ2-7, is ETGVTQSPTHLIKTRGQQVTLRCSSQSGHNTVSWYQQALGQGPQFIFQYYREEENGRGNFPPRFSGLQFPNYSSELNVNALELDDSALYLCASSLEPHGAYEQYFGPGTRLTVT.

The rearrangement links TRBV4-3 to TRBJ2-1, with D perhaps matching TRBD2 (6 bases). Germline-derived CDR1 and CDR2 are LGHNA and YSLEER. Trimming took 0 bases from V and 2 from J, leaving 8 bases between them. The CDR3 runs to 15 residues. In DNA form, the CDR3 reads TGCGCCAGCAGCCAAGAACTAGCCCCCTACAATGAGCAGTTCTTC. It codes for CASSQELAPYNEQFF.

The chain carries TRBV4-3 and TRBJ2-1; 7 nucleotides line up with TRBD2. The trim removed 4 bases at V and 2 bases at J, leaving 8 bases unmatched. This CDR3 contains 16 residues. Germline CDR1 is LGHNA and CDR2 is YSLEER. CDR3 region: CASSPTSAGTYNEQFF. CDR3 DNA sequence: TGCGCCAGCAGCCCCACTTCAGCGGGGACCTACAATGAGCAGTTCTTC.

CDR3 sequence reads: CASSQVQGVNTEAFF. The CDR3 bases are TGCGCCAGCAGCCAAGTGCAGGGGGTGAACACTGAAGCTTTCTTT. The chain links TRBV4-1 to TRBJ1-1, with 7 bases aligning to TRBD1. The CDR3 totals 15 residues. Germline loops: CDR1 MGHRA, CDR2 YSYEKL. J was trimmed by 0 bases and V by 1 base; bases with no gene match: 2.

This chain links TRBV9 with TRBJ2-7; 8 bases agree with TRBD1. There are 15 residues in the CDR3. The J segment lost 1 base and the V segment lost 4 bases, leaving 7 bases of the junction unmatched. CDR1 and CDR2 from the germline V gene are SGDLS and YYNGEE. This CDR3 is CASSTTGTGSYEQYF. CDR3 DNA sequence: TGTGCCAGCAGCACAACCGGGACAGGTTCCTACGAGCAGTACTTC.

The chain employs TRBV19 and TRBJ2-1, with D tentatively TRBD2 (7 bases). This CDR3 is built from 17 residues. Germline assignment: CDR1 LNHDA and CDR2 SQIVND (reference sequence). V lost 5 bases, J lost 1 base, and 18 bases lay in between. CDR3 residues: CASSAHGRGRSYNEQFF. The CDR3 DNA reads as TGTGCCAGTAGTGCCCACGGGCGGGGGCGTTCCTACAATGAGCAGTTCTTC.

This chain links TRBV27 with TRBJ2-2; D is perhaps TRBD1 (6 bases). The V end lost 5 bases, the J end lost 4 bases, and 11 bases lay between the germline ends. The CDR3 length is 14 residues. Germline CDR1 and CDR2: MNHEY and SMNVEV (reference sequence). CDR3: CASSLRGFTGELFF. Written as DNA, the CDR3 is TGTGCCAGCAGTCTTAGGGGGTTCACCGGGGAGCTGTTTTTT.

V and J are TRBV25-1 and TRBJ1-4; D is unresolved. The CDR3 is 15 residues long. The germline V and J ends were trimmed by 0 bases and 5 bases, with 10 bases remaining between them. Looked up from germline, CDR1 is MGHDK and CDR2 is SYGVNS. The CDR3 bases are TGTGCCAGCAGTGAATACCCCAGGAACAATGAAAAACTGTTTTTT. Protein product: CASSEYPRNNEKLFF.

Regarding this clone: An end of the junction does not agree with germline; a read error may underlie this. The gene calls are TRBV20-1 and TRBJ2-5, with D unresolved. The CDR3 runs to 10 residues. The germline CDR1 and CDR2 sequences are DFQATT and SNEGSKA (reference sequence). The CDR3 loop reads CSARAGTQYF. In DNA, the CDR3 is TGCAGTGCCAGAGCCGGGACCCAGTACTTC.

J is TRBJ1-1 and V is TRBV5-8; TRBD1 might be the D (6 bases). The CDR3 totals 18 residues. In germline, CDR1 is SGHTS, CDR2 YDEGEE. The germline V and J ends were trimmed by 6 bases and 1 base, with 25 bases remaining between them. CDR3 residues: CASTLQGRKRSWNTEAFF. The CDR3 nucleotides are TGTGCCAGCACCCTACAGGGCAGAAAGAGGTCTTGGAACACTGAAGCTTTCTTT.

This clone is a singleton in its sample. This chain connects TRBV7-8 to TRBJ2-7; the D gene is possibly TRBD2 (5 bases). Germline CDR1 reads SGHVS; CDR2 reads FQNEAQ. CDR3 length: 16 residues. Trimming removed 7 bases from V and 5 bases from J, with 24 bases in between. CDR3 region: CASINGRPGIPDEQYF. The CDR3 DNA follows: TGTGCCAGCATCAACGGCCGTCCCGGGATTCCGGACGAGCAGTACTTC. The full variable domain, its missing parts supplied by reference TRBV7-8 and TRBJ2-7, is GAGVSQSPRYKVAKRGQDVALRCDPISGHVSLFWYQQALGQGPEFLTYFQNEAQLDKSGLPSDRFFAERPEGSVSTLKIQRTQQEDSAVYLCASINGRPGIPDEQYFGPGTRLTVT.

The chain recombines TRBV5-4 with TRBJ2-1; possibly TRBD2 for D (6 bases). Germline-derived CDR1 and CDR2 are SGHNT and YYREEE (reference sequence). The CDR3 runs 13 residues. The V end lost 0 bases, the J end lost 8 bases, and 9 bases lay between the germline ends. CDR3 protein: CASSLGLGDEQFF. The CDR3 nucleotides are TGTGCCAGCAGCTTGGGACTAGGTGATGAGCAGTTCTTC.